Below are 24 T cell receptor beta chains sequenced from a single sample in a study of T cell responses to AZD1222 COVID-19 vaccine (dated by TCRdb to the early 2020s). Receptors were amplified or captured by the immunoSEQ multiplex PCR assay. The clones in this table, taken by TCRdb from immuneACCESS, are in-frame only. Not every clone is retained; where verified, under half of the shortfall comes from an unresolved V gene, and the cause of the rest is unknown. The sample yields approximately 190,000 clones; around 94% were counted once. The top ten clones comprise over 1% of the sample. The time point label on this specimen signifies: baseline before first vaccination. Specimen: peripheral blood, collected on day 0 of AZD1222 vaccination. The receptors here all came from an adult in good health.

The V call is TRBV2, the J call TRBJ1-1; unclear D gene. V dropped 4 bases and J dropped 1 base, with 7 bases sitting between them. The CDR3 has 13 residues. The V gene's germline CDR1 is SNHLY and CDR2 FYNNEI. The CDR3 loop reads CASSADQNTEAFF. The CDR3 DNA reads TGTGCCAGCAGTGCGGACCAGAACACTGAAGCTTTCTTT.

The chain is built from TRBV11-2 and TRBJ1-5; D gene ambiguous. The CDR3 extends over 12 amino acids. Between the trimmed V and J ends, which lost 5 bases and 7 bases, there was a span of 9 bases. Germline V lookup: CDR1 SGHAT, CDR2 FQNNGV. CDR3: CASSNSGQPQHF. CDR3 DNA sequence: TGTGCCAGCAGCAACAGTGGACAGCCCCAGCATTTT.

The V and J genes are TRBV7-2 and TRBJ1-1, with TRBD1 as a possible D gene (5 bases). The CDR3 extends over 13 amino acids. Trimming stripped 5 bases from V and 5 bases from J, with 12 bases between. The germline gives CDR1 SGHTA, CDR2 FQGNSA. The CDR3 sequence: CASSLPDMTEAFF. The CDR3, as DNA: TGTGCCAGCAGCCTCCCGGACATGACTGAAGCTTTCTTT. The whole variable domain, filled in from reference TRBV7-2 and TRBJ1-1, reads GAGVSQSPSNKVTEKGKDVELRCDPISGHTALYWYRQSLGQGLEFLIYFQGNSAPDKSGLPSDRFSAERTGGSVSTLTIQRTQQEDSAVYLCASSLPDMTEAFFGQGTRLTVV.

The chain joins TRBV29-1 to TRBJ1-1; 10 bases are shared with TRBD1. The germline V gene has CDR1 SQVTM and CDR2 ANQGSEA. After removal of 6 bases from V and 11 bases from J, the junction contained 6 bases not matched to a gene. The CDR3 is made up of 11 amino acids. CDR3 DNA: TGCAGCGTCGGGACAGGGGCTAAGGCTTTCTTT. Its protein product is CSVGTGAKAFF.

This clone has just one count. This chain links TRBV27 with TRBJ1-2, with D possibly being TRBD1 (5 bases). Germline CDR1 MNHEY, CDR2 SMNVEV (reference sequence). This CDR3 is built from 14 residues. The CDR3 region has the DNA TGTGTGACCGGCACAGGTGACGGGTTATATGGCTACACCTTC. This gives the protein CVTGTGDGLYGYTF.

This sequence joins TRBV23-1 and TRBJ2-7, with D possibly called TRBD1 or TRBD2 (5 bases each). TRBV23-1 is reported as an ORF; its role is uncertain. There are 13 residues in the CDR3. Trimming removed 5 bases at V and 2 bases at J, with 10 bases between. As DNA, the CDR3 is TGCGCCAGCAGTGATTGGGACGCCTACGAGCAGTACTTC. Translating gives CASSDWDAYEQYF.

This chain joins TRBV7-3 and TRBJ1-3; D possibly corresponds to TRBD1 (5 bases). V was shortened by 6 bases and J by 0 bases, with 15 bases between the two germline ends. Per the germline V gene, CDR1 is SGHTA and CDR2 is FQGTGA. The CDR3 runs 16 residues. The CDR3 nucleotides are TGTGCCAGCAGGTCCACCGGGACGGTCTCTGGAAACACCATATATTTT. Its protein is CASRSTGTVSGNTIYF.

The gene calls are TRBV4-2 and TRBJ2-5; TRBD1 matches at 9 bases. The CDR3 has 16 amino acids. Germline V lookup: CDR1 LGHNA, CDR2 YNFKEQ. The V and J ends lost 4 bases and 1 base, in that order; junction bases with no gene match: 7. CDR3 sequence: CASSPLGDRAQETQYF. The CDR3 DNA is TGTGCCAGCAGCCCCCTGGGGGACAGGGCCCAAGAGACCCAGTACTTC.

The chain uses TRBV19 and TRBJ1-1; D unresolved. The CDR3 loop spans 14 amino acids. Looked up from germline, CDR1 is LNHDA and CDR2 is SQIVND (reference sequence). Trimming removed 5 bases from V and 3 bases from J, with 13 bases in between. The CDR3 coding sequence is TGTGCCAGTAGTGACCAGGTGCTTTACACTGAAGCTTTCTTT. This translates into CASSDQVLYTEAFF. The variable domain in full, completed from reference TRBV19 and TRBJ1-1, reads DGGITQSPKYLFRKEGQNVTLSCEQNLNHDAMYWYRQDPGQGLRLIYYSQIVNDFQKGDIAEGYSVSREKKESFPLTVTSAQKNPTAFYLCASSDQVLYTEAFFGQGTRLTVV.

The chain uses TRBV2 and TRBJ2-7, with TRBD1 as a possible D gene (6 bases). Germline assignment: CDR1 SNHLY and CDR2 FYNNEI. This CDR3 region has 13 residues. The ends were cut back, 6 bases at V and 3 bases at J, with 12 bases in the middle. As DNA, the CDR3 is TGTGCCAGCAGCTGGGACACGGACTACGAGCAGTACTTC. Encoded protein: CASSWDTDYEQYF.

The J gene is TRBJ2-3, the V gene TRBV7-2, with TRBD2 identical over 8 bases. The germline CDR1 and CDR2 sequences are SGHTA and FQGNSA. This CDR3 has 15 amino acids. After removal of 1 base from V and 6 bases from J, the junction contained 6 bases not matched to a gene. The CDR3 loop reads CASSLVGSGVDTQYF. The CDR3, as DNA: TGTGCCAGCAGCTTAGTCGGTAGCGGGGTGGATACGCAGTATTTT.

The rearrangement uses TRBV6-1 and TRBJ1-2, with D perhaps matching TRBD1 (6 bases). This CDR3 comprises 13 residues. Germline CDR1 is MNHNS and CDR2 is SASEGT. Trimming removed 3 bases from V and 4 bases from J, with 9 bases in between. As DNA, the CDR3 is TGTGCCAGCAGTGATGGGGGCGGCTATGGCTACACCTTC. Its translation is CASSDGGGYGYTF.

Regarding this clone: The same CDR3 arises from other DNA sequences in this sample as well. The chain employs TRBV12-3 or TRBV12-4 and TRBJ1-6; D call uncertain. The CDR3 sequence is 13 residues long. Deletions cut 2 bases from V and 10 bases from J, with 9 bases between. CDR3 nucleotide sequence: TGTGCCAGCAGTTTATACCAGGACTCACCCCTCCACTTT. Translation gives CASSLYQDSPLHF.

This clone was observed a single time. V usage is TRBV19 and J usage is TRBJ1-2; D not resolved. Germline V gives CDR1 LNHDA, CDR2 SQIVND (reference sequence). The V and J ends lost 1 base and 8 bases respectively, with 17 bases between them. The CDR3 runs 15 residues. The CDR3 loop is CASSIGLTTVGGYTF. The CDR3 nucleotides read TGTGCCAGTAGTATAGGTCTCACTACAGTTGGAGGCTACACCTTC.

DNA of the CDR3: TGCGCCAGCAGCCCGGAGGGAAACACCATATATTTT. This translates into CASSPEGNTIYF. V is TRBV5-1 and J is TRBJ1-3, with unresolved D. CDR3 length: 12 amino acids. The V gene lost 4 bases and the J gene lost 4 bases, with 6 bases spanning the gap. Germline V gives CDR1 SGHRS, CDR2 YFSETQ.

The CDR3 region is CASSYRGSDYGYTF. In nucleotides, the CDR3 is TGTGCCAGCAGTTACAGGGGGAGCGACTATGGCTACACCTTC. The chain joins TRBV2 to TRBJ1-2; 8 bases map to TRBD1. The CDR3 consists of 14 residues. Germline V gene sequence: CDR1 SNHLY, CDR2 FYNNEI. V dropped 5 bases and J dropped 3; count of bases not matched to a gene: 5.

V usage is TRBV11-1 and J usage is TRBJ2-1, with 7 positions matching TRBD1. The CDR3 loop spans 15 amino acids. The germline gives CDR1 SGHAT, CDR2 FQDESV (reference sequence). With 5 bases clipped from V and 2 bases from J, the junction kept 6 bases outside the gene matches. CDR3 sequence (DNA): TGTGCCAGCAGCGTTGCACAGGGGCCCTACAATGAGCAGTTCTTC. As protein: CASSVAQGPYNEQFF.

This rearrangement joins TRBV12-3 or TRBV12-4 to TRBJ1-1; TRBD1 matches at 7 bases. V shed 5 bases, J shed 5 bases, and the junction held 5 bases outside the gene matches. The CDR3 runs 13 residues. CDR3 residues: CASSPSGQTEAFF. The CDR3 nucleotides are TGTGCCAGCAGTCCCTCGGGACAGACTGAAGCTTTCTTT.

V is TRBV6-5 and J is TRBJ2-7; D is possibly TRBD1 (6 bases). This CDR3 comprises 14 residues. From germline, CDR1 is MNHEY and CDR2 SVGAGI. V was trimmed by 6 bases and J by 2 bases, leaving 14 bases between them. The CDR3 protein is CASSPTGTTYEQYF. The CDR3 DNA is TGTGCCAGCAGCCCCACCGGGACAACCTACGAGCAGTACTTC.

This chain connects TRBV2 to TRBJ1-4; no firm D call. Trimming pared 3 bases from V and 4 bases from J, leaving 6 bases between. Germline CDR1 SNHLY, CDR2 FYNNEI. This CDR3 has 13 amino acids. The CDR3 DNA follows: TGTGCCAGCAGTGACAGGCGTAATGAAAAACTGTTTTTT. This gives the protein CASSDRRNEKLFF. The whole variable domain, filled in from reference TRBV2 and TRBJ1-4, reads EPEVTQTPSHQVTQMGQEVILRCVPISNHLYFYWYRQILGQKVEFLVSFYNNEISEKSEIFDDQFSVERPDGSNFTLKIRSTKLEDSAMYFCASSDRRNEKLFFGSGTQLSVL.

The genes are TRBV28 and TRBJ2-7; possibly TRBD1 for D (6 bases). Trimming pared 5 bases from V and 6 bases from J, leaving 11 bases between. CDR1 and CDR2 (germline): MDHEN, SYDVKM. The CDR3 spans 12 residues. The CDR3 spells CASSDYRVEQYF. Here the CDR3 DNA reads TGTGCCAGCAGTGACTACAGGGTCGAGCAGTACTTC.

As concerns this clone: This sample also contains other DNA sequences that code for the same CDR3. The rearrangement joins TRBV5-4 to TRBJ1-1; D is unclear. The germline gives CDR1 SGHNT, CDR2 YYREEE (reference sequence). This CDR3 is 14 amino acids long. The germline V and J ends were trimmed by 4 bases and 1 base, with 11 bases remaining between them. CDR3 amino acids: CASSPGQGNTEAFF. CDR3 bases: TGTGCCAGCAGCCCGGGCCAAGGGAACACTGAAGCTTTCTTT.

This chain uses TRBV18 with TRBJ2-7; maybe TRBD1 (5 bases). The ends were cut back, 5 bases at V and 3 bases at J, with 11 bases in the middle. Germline CDR1 reads KGHSH; CDR2 reads LQKENI. CDR3 length equals 13 residues. The CDR3: CASSSQARYEQYF. As DNA, the CDR3 is TGTGCCAGCTCATCACAGGCTCGCTACGAGCAGTACTTC.

The rearrangement joins TRBV7-2 to TRBJ1-1; D uncertain. The germline V and J ends were trimmed by 1 base and 0 bases, with 6 bases remaining between them. The CDR3 extends over 14 amino acids. CDR1 and CDR2 from the germline V gene are SGHTA and FQGNSA. CDR3 loop: CASSLVQVNTEAFF. The CDR3 DNA reads as TGTGCCAGCAGCTTAGTTCAGGTGAACACTGAAGCTTTCTTT.